The rows below give T cell receptor beta chains drawn from one sample of a study of cytomegalovirus exposure and HLA in healthy donors. Generated by immunoSEQ multiplex PCR, the TCRdb table keeps only in-frame clones and is missing some. The table includes roughly 180,000 clones, more than 75% detected once. The sequencing input was PBMCs. The source is a middle-aged man in good health and CMV-seronegative. CDR3s include the opening cysteine and the closing phenylalanine or tryptophan. A D gene is named only where the DNA matches it firmly. Clone size, where shown, is once, few, many, or a class for clones that have expanded.

j_call | cdr3_length | v_call | d_call | clone_size | cdr3_aa | cdr3_nt
TRBJ2-7 | 16 | TRBV7-8 | - | - | CASSPQIASGPYEQYF | TGTGCCAGCAGCCCTCAGATCGCCTCTGGCCCCTACGAGCAGTACTTC
TRBJ2-1 | 15 | TRBV5-6 | TRBD2 | - | CASSQWASSGNEQFF | TGTGCCAGCAGCCAATGGGCATCTAGCGGCAATGAGCAGTTCTTC
TRBJ2-1 | 12 | TRBV27 | - | - | CASSWGVGEQFF | TGTGCCAGCAGTTGGGGGGTTGGAGAGCAGTTCTTC
TRBJ2-3 | 14 | TRBV5-1 | - | - | CASSLDSSTDTQYF | TGCGCCAGCAGCTTGGACTCTAGCACAGATACGCAGTATTTT
TRBJ2-7 | 15 | TRBV28 | TRBD1 | - | CASSPRTGAPYEQYF | TGTGCCAGCAGCCCCCGGACAGGGGCGCCCTACGAGCAGTACTTC
TRBJ2-1 | 15 | TRBV6-5 | TRBD2 | - | CASSLVAGPLGEQFF | TGTGCCAGCAGTCTCGTAGCGGGACCCCTGGGTGAGCAGTTCTTC
TRBJ1-5 | 15 | TRBV11-2 | TRBD1 | - | CASSIGQGENQPQHF | TGTGCCAGCAGCATAGGACAGGGAGAAAATCAGCCCCAGCATTTT
TRBJ2-5 | 15 | TRBV10-3 | TRBD2 | few | CAISAQTSGQETQYF | TGTGCCATCAGTGCACAGACTAGCGGCCAAGAGACCCAGTACTTC
TRBJ1-2 | 16 | TRBV19 | - | - | CASSITARLVHYGYTF | TGTGCCAGTAGTATAACGGCCAGGCTGGTCCATTATGGCTACACCTTC
TRBJ1-2 | 14 | TRBV5-4 | TRBD1 | few | CASSIGTGYHGYTF | TGTGCCAGCAGCATCGGGACAGGGTATCATGGCTACACCTTC
TRBJ2-3 | 13 | TRBV28 | - | - | CASSIVSTDTQYF | TGTGCCAGCAGCATAGTAAGCACAGATACGCAGTATTTT
TRBJ1-4 | 14 | TRBV7-2 | - | - | CASSLGGSNEKLFF | TGTGCCAGCAGCTTAGGGGGCTCGAATGAAAAACTGTTTTTT
TRBJ2-7 | 15 | TRBV11-3 | - | - | CASSLVPGASYEQYF | TGTGCCAGCAGCTTAGTCCCAGGGGCCTCCTACGAGCAGTACTTC
TRBJ1-5 | 15 | TRBV6-6 | TRBD1 | - | CASSRGTGLNQPQHF | TGTGCCAGCAGCCGCGGGACAGGGCTGAATCAGCCCCAGCATTTT
TRBJ1-4 | 16 | TRBV23-1 | - | - | CASSQSRQTTNEKLFF | TGCGCCAGCAGTCAATCGAGGCAAACAACTAATGAAAAACTGTTTTTT
TRBJ2-1 | 16 | TRBV28 | TRBD2 | - | CASSLWDSGSRNEQFF | TGTGCCAGCAGTTTATGGGACAGCGGGAGTAGGAATGAGCAGTTCTTC
TRBJ2-5 | 14 | TRBV5-1 | TRBD2 | - | CASSLEGGQETQYF | TGCGCCAGCAGCTTGGAGGGAGGGCAAGAGACCCAGTACTTC
TRBJ2-5 | 13 | TRBV12-5 | - | - | CASGFGFQETQYF | TGTGCTAGTGGTTTTGGCTTTCAAGAGACCCAGTACTTC
TRBJ1-1 | 15 | TRBV11-3 | TRBD1 | - | CASSPGGTANTEAFF | TGTGCCAGCAGCCCCGGCGGGACAGCCAACACTGAAGCTTTCTTT
TRBJ1-5 | 16 | TRBV19 | - | - | CASKGEPGRSNQPQHF | TGTGCCAGTAAGGGGGAGCCGGGGAGAAGCAATCAGCCCCAGCATTTT
TRBJ1-2 | 14 | TRBV4-1 | - | once | CASSQDQGSDGYTF | TGCGCCAGCAGCCAAGATCAGGGAAGCGATGGCTACACCTTC
TRBJ1-1 | 14 | TRBV7-2 | - | - | CASSFQGTNTEAFF | TGTGCCAGCAGCTTTCAGGGTACGAACACTGAAGCTTTCTTT
TRBJ1-1 | 13 | TRBV5-6 | - | - | CASSLTVNTEAFF | TGTGCCAGCAGCTTGACGGTGAACACTGAAGCTTTCTTT
TRBJ1-2 | 14 | TRBV4-3 | - | - | CASSPMEGGSGYTF | TGCGCCAGCAGCCCGATGGAGGGGGGGTCCGGCTACACCTTC
TRBJ2-3 | 15 | TRBV5-1 | TRBD2 | few | CASSSTTSGADTQYF | TGCGCCAGCAGCTCGACGACTAGCGGGGCCGATACGCAGTATTTT
TRBJ2-1 | 15 | TRBV18 | TRBD1 | few | CASSPRGQGSNEQFF | TGTGCCAGCTCACCAAGGGGACAGGGCTCCAATGAGCAGTTCTTC
TRBJ2-7 | 13 | TRBV5-8 | - | few | CASSIDSPYEQYF | TGTGCCAGCAGCATTGACAGTCCCTACGAGCAGTACTTC
TRBJ2-3 | 15 | TRBV4-2 | - | - | CASSQEVQGPDTQYF | TGTGCCAGCAGCCAAGAGGTACAGGGCCCAGATACGCAGTATTTT
TRBJ1-1 | 15 | TRBV2 | - | - | CASRTSQVLGTEAFF | TGTGCCAGCAGGACAAGCCAGGTGCTGGGCACTGAAGCTTTCTTT
TRBJ2-3 | 14 | TRBV29-1 | TRBD2 | - | CSVDSGGNTDTQYF | TGCAGCGTTGATAGCGGGGGAAACACAGATACGCAGTATTTT
TRBJ2-2 | 11 | TRBV7-8 | - | - | CASSLVGRLFF | TGTGCCAGCAGCTTAGTGGGGAGGCTGTTTTTT
TRBJ2-7 | 14 | TRBV18 | - | once | CASSPGGRRYEQYF | TGTGCCAGCTCACCCGGAGGGAGGAGGTACGAGCAGTACTTC
TRBJ2-7 | 16 | TRBV6-1 | - | - | CASSEAGPGAYYEQYF | TGTGCCAGCAGTGAAGCGGGGCCAGGGGCTTACTACGAGCAGTACTTC
TRBJ1-1 | 12 | TRBV6-6 | - | - | CASCGGVTEAFF | TGTGCCTCCTGTGGGGGCGTCACTGAAGCTTTCTTT
TRBJ2-5 | 15 | TRBV7-7 | - | - | CASSLVRGTQETQYF | TGTGCTAGCAGCTTAGTAAGGGGGACCCAAGAGACCCAGTACTTC
TRBJ2-7 | 11 | TRBV29-1 | - | - | CSVAQNYEQYF | TGCAGCGTTGCGCAGAACTACGAGCAGTACTTC
TRBJ2-3 | 15 | TRBV6-1 | - | - | CASSTGTLSPDTQYF | TGTGCCAGCAGTACCGGGACATTGAGCCCAGATACGCAGTATTTT
TRBJ2-1 | 14 | TRBV7-3 | TRBD2 | once | CASSSSRTSGEQFF | TGTGCCAGCAGCTCTTCTAGGACTAGCGGTGAGCAGTTCTTC
TRBJ2-7 | 15 | TRBV5-1 | - | - | CASSSRQNLHYEQYF | TGCGCCAGCAGCTCCAGACAAAATTTACATTACGAGCAGTACTTC
TRBJ1-4 | 17 | TRBV7-2 | TRBD1 | - | CASSVRQGGGTNEKLFF | TGTGCCAGCAGCGTACGACAGGGAGGTGGAACTAATGAAAAACTGTTTTTT
TRBJ2-2 | 14 | TRBV27 | - | - | CASQIGGRGRELFF | TGTGCCAGCCAGATCGGGGGAAGAGGGCGGGAGCTGTTTTTT
TRBJ1-2 | 14 | TRBV6-5 | TRBD1 | - | CASSYRQGPYGYTF | TGTGCCAGCAGTTACCGACAGGGGCCCTATGGCTACACCTTC
TRBJ1-6 | 16 | TRBV7-2 | TRBD1 | - | CASSIRQGAYNSPLHF | TGTGCCAGCAGCATCAGGCAGGGGGCGTATAATTCACCCCTCCACTTT
TRBJ2-2 | 16 | TRBV7-7 | TRBD2 | - | CASSPRSGANTGELFF | TGTGCTAGCAGCCCTAGGAGCGGGGCGAACACCGGGGAGCTGTTTTTT
TRBJ2-1 | 15 | TRBV19 | TRBD2 | - | CASSSLAGAYNEQFF | TGTGCCAGTAGTTCCCTAGCGGGAGCCTACAATGAGCAGTTCTTC
TRBJ1-2 | 15 | TRBV5-6 | TRBD1 | few | CASRDRGIPNYGYTF | TGTGCCAGCAGGGACAGGGGGATTCCTAACTATGGCTACACCTTC
TRBJ1-1 | 13 | TRBV7-2 | - | once | CASSWSVNTEAFF | TGTGCCAGCAGCTGGTCGGTGAACACTGAAGCTTTCTTT
TRBJ2-2 | 15 | TRBV2 | - | - | CARTKAGFGTGELFF | TGTGCCAGGACTAAGGCGGGGTTTGGCACCGGGGAGCTGTTTTTT
TRBJ2-7 | 16 | TRBV4-2 | TRBD2 | once | CASSQQMGGSEYEQYF | TGTGCCAGCAGCCAACAAATGGGGGGGTCGGAGTACGAGCAGTACTTC